Below, one TCR beta chain is given with its context. It has no known antigen specificity. No much larger clonotype is one base removed from it; base qualities were not supplied. The data derive from a study of CD8 T cells in Susac syndrome (dated by TCRdb to between 2017 and 2020). Broadly, across the study: The study used repertoire sequencing to test whether antigen drove CD8+ T cell activation and differentiation in Susac syndrome. The study compared CD8+ T cell repertoire clonality among roughly 12 healthy donors, 14 Susac syndrome patients and roughly 15 multiple sclerosis patients.

CDR1 is given as MNHNS and CDR2 as SASEGT, both from the germline V gene. V trim: 5 bases; J trim: 7 bases; unmatched bases: 12. Inclusive of the bounding cysteine and phenylalanine, the CDR3 is 16 residues long. CDR3 DNA is the only sequence kept; it has 48 bases, read in frame from the first base. What the authors observed across the whole study: The number of individuals in the TCR sequencing and HLA analysis was recognized as being relatively small.

High-throughput TCR beta sequencing profiled peripheral blood CD8+ and CD4+ T cells from healthy donors, Susac syndrome patients and multiple sclerosis patients. The multiple sclerosis controls were treatment-naive patients whose relapsing-remitting disease, either stable or active, fulfilled the revised McDonald criteria. Bulk CD8+ and CD4+ T cells were purified by magnetic negative isolation, whereas CD8+ TEMRA cells were enriched by FACS. Blood was collected in EDTA tubes and processed within 24 hours, with PBMCs isolated through density gradient centrifugation. PBMCs destined for TCR sequencing were cryopreserved in liquid nitrogen and later thawed in a 37 °C water bath. The sorted or isolated CD4+, CD8+ and CD8+ TEMRA cells reached a purity of at least 90%. RNA was extracted with the RNeasy kit and roughly 0.45 to 1 ug was reverse transcribed using random hexamers. The immunoSEQ multiplex PCR assay, which covers 54 Vbeta and 13 Jbeta segments, was used to amplify TCR beta CDR3 regions. To correct PCR amplification bias, a synthetic template baseline was used for both primer optimization and computational correction. Per the authors' processing: Reads were annotated to V, D and J genes according to IMGT and were analyzed with immunoSEQ Analyzer, with only productive sequences retained. To calculate clonality, Shannon entropy was normalized by log2 of the number of productive unique sequences and then subtracted from one. For each patient and control, public and private clones were evaluated within the 100 most prevalent clones. Clones were defined as Susac-specific if absent from the healthy and MS cohorts, from 1052 published viral clones and from other ImmuneACCESS disease sequences. The raw public data were reprocessed by TCRdb itself: fastp quality trimming at Q25, MiXCR clonotype calling, in-frame beta chains only. Rows matching on CDR3 protein sequence are summarized as one entry with the most common DNA and genes. For this entry, the V and J calls and clone size follow TCRdb and not the study's own pipeline. A total of 69,000 or so distinct CDR3 sequences appear in this sample, around 95% of them only once. Around 0.6% of the sample comes from the top ten.

The TCR comes from a human donor with multiple sclerosis. The specimen sequenced was CD8+ T cells from PBMCs. The receptor chain draws on TRBV6-1 and TRBJ2-7, with 12 bases matching TRBD2. The CDR3 reads as follows: CASSRTSGIFTSEQYF. The nucleotide sequence reads TGTGCCAGCAGTCGGACTAGCGGGATCTTTACTTCGGAGCAGTACTTC.